These 2 T cell receptor beta chains were sequenced from one sample in a study of shared clonotypes between healthy human individuals. Data came from immunoSEQ multiplex PCR; TCRdb stores just in-frame clones and leaves some out. Among about 1.5 million clones, 95% to 99% were seen once, and the ten largest hold approximately 0.44%. Material: naive CD4+ T cells sorted from blood. Documented subset: CD45RA+ positively selected. All receptors come from a man aged 30 to 45 in good health.

In its sample, this clone was seen once. The chain has TRBV14 and TRBJ1-2, with D maybe TRBD1 (6 bases). Germline-derived CDR1 and CDR2 are SGHDN and FVKESK. V shed 4 bases and J shed 4 bases, with 19 bases lying between them. The CDR3 extends over 16 amino acids. The CDR3 DNA reads as TGTGCCAGCAGCCCGATTCGGGACACGACGGTCTATGGCTACACCTTC. Translated, it gives CASSPIRDTTVYGYTF.

This sequence joins TRBV18 and TRBJ2-1; 9 positions match TRBD2. Per the germline V gene, CDR1 is KGHSH and CDR2 is LQKENI. Trimming cost V 0 bases and J 2 bases; bases outside gene matches: 8. The CDR3 length is 18 residues. Written as DNA, the CDR3 is TGTGCCAGCTCACCACCCTTTAGACTAGCGGAAACCTACAATGAGCAGTTCTTC. Its protein is CASSPPFRLAETYNEQFF. Variable domain in full (rest from reference TRBV18 and TRBJ2-1): NAGVMQNPRHLVRRRGQEARLRCSPMKGHSHVYWYRQLPEEGLKFMVYLQKENIIDESGMPKERFSAEFPKEGPSILRIQQVVRGDSAAYFCASSPPFRLAETYNEQFFGPGTRLTVL.